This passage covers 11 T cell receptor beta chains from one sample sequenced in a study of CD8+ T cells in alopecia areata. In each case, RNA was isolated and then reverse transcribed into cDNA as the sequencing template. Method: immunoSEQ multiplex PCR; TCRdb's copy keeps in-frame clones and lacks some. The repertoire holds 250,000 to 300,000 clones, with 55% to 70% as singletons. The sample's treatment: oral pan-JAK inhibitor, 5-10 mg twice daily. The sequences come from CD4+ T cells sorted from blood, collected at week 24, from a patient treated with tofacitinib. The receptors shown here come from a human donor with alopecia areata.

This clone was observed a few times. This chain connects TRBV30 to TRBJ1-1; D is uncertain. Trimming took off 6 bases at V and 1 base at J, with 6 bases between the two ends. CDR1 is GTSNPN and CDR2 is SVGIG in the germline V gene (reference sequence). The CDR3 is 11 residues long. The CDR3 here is CACRENTEAFF. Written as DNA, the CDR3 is TGTGCCTGTAGGGAGAACACTGAAGCTTTCTTT.

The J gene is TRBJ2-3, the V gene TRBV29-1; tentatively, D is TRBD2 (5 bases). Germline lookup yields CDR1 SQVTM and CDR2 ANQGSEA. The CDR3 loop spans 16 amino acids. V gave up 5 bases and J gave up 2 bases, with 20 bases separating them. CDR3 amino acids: CSVQTPTSHNTDTQYF. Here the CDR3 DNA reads TGCAGCGTTCAAACGCCCACTAGTCATAACACAGATACGCAGTATTTT.

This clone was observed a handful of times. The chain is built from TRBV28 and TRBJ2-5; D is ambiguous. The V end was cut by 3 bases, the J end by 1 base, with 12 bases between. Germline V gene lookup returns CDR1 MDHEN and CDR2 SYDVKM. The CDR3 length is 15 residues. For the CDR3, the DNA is TGTGCCAGCAGTTTTTGGCAGAGAACCCAAGAGACCCAGTACTTC. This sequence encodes CASSFWQRTQETQYF.

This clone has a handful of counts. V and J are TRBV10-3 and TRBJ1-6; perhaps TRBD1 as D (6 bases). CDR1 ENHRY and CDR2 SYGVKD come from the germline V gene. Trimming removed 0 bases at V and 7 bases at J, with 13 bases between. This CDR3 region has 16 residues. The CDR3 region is CAISESPGQPNSPLHF. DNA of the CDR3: TGTGCCATCAGTGAGTCCCCCGGACAGCCCAATTCACCCCTCCACTTT.

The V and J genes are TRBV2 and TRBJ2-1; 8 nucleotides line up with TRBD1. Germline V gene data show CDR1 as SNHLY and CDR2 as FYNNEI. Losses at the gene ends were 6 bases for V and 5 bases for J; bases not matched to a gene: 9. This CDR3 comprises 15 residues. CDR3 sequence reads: CASRIPGGANNEQFF. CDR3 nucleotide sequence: TGTGCCAGCAGGATTCCAGGGGGCGCGAACAATGAGCAGTTCTTC.

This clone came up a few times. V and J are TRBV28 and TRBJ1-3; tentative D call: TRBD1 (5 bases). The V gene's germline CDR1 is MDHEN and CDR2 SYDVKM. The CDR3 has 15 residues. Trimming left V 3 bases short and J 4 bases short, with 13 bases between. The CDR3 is CASSLMGGSGNTIYF. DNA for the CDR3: TGTGCCAGCAGTTTGATGGGGGGTTCGGGAAACACCATATATTTT.

Here the CDR3 reads CSVRQGSGYGYTF. DNA for the CDR3: TGCAGCGTCCGACAGGGGTCAGGCTATGGCTACACCTTC. The genes are TRBV29-1 and TRBJ1-2; 8 nucleotides agree with TRBD1. The CDR3 contains 13 residues. V dropped 6 bases and J dropped 4; count of bases not matched to a gene: 7. CDR1 is SQVTM and CDR2 is ANQGSEA in the germline V gene.

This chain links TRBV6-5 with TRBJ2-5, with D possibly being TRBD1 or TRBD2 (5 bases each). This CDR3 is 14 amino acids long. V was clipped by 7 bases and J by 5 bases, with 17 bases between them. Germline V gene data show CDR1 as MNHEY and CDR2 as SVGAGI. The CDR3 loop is CASTPGPSLETQYF. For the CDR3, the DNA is TGTGCCAGCACCCCGGGACCCAGCCTGGAGACCCAGTACTTC.

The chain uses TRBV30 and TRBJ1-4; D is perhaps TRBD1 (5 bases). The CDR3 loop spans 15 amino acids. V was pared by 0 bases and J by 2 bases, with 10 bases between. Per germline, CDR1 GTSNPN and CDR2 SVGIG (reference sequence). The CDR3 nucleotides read TGTGCCTGGAGTGTGGGGGAGGCGACTAATGAAAAACTGTTTTTT. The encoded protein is CAWSVGEATNEKLFF.

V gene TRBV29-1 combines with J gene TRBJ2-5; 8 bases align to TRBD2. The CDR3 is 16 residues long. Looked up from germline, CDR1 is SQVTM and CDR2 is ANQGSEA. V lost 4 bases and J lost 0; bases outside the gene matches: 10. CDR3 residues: CSVVGRGGSYQETQYF. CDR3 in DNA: TGCAGCGTTGTTGGTCGGGGGGGCTCGTACCAAGAGACCCAGTACTTC.

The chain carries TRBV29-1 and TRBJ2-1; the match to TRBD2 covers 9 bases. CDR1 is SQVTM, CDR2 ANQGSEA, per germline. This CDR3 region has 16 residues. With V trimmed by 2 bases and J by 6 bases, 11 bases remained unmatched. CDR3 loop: CSVEQARGGLGNEQFF. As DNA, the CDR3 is TGCAGCGTTGAACAAGCGCGGGGGGGCCTCGGCAATGAGCAGTTCTTC.